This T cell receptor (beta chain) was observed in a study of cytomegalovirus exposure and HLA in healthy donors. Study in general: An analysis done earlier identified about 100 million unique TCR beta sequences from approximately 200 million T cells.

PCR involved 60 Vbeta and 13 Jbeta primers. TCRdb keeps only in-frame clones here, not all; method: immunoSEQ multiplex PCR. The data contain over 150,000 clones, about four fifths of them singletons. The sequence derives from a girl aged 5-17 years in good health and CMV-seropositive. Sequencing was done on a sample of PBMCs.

The CDR3 DNA is TGCGCCAGCAGCCCGTTCGCTAGCGGGGGGGCCCTGGAGACCCAGTACTTC. Residues: CASSPFASGGALETQYF. The chain couples TRBV4-1 to TRBJ2-5, with TRBD2 identical over 12 bases. The ends lost 4 bases at V and 5 bases at J; junction bases unmatched: 11. Germline V gene lookup returns CDR1 MGHRA and CDR2 YSYEKL. This CDR3 has 17 residues.